A selection of T cell receptor beta chains follows, all from one sample in a study of OX40 agonist ivuxolimab in advanced cancers. Clones were sequenced by immunoSEQ multiplex PCR, and TCRdb holds only the in-frame ones, with some missing. The sample lists roughly 28,000 clones, about 88% occurring once. The input for sequencing was CD4+ or CD8+ T cells sorted from blood, taken in a trial of the OX40 agonist ivuxolimab. These TCRs come from an adult with an advanced solid tumor such as melanoma, head and neck, liver or kidney cancer. CDR3s include the opening cysteine and the closing phenylalanine or tryptophan. D genes are given only for firm matches. Clone size is shown for a subset of rows, as once, few, many or a class of expanded clone.

v_gene: TRBV7-8
abundance: NA
d_gene: NA
len: 15
j_gene: TRBJ1-5
CDR3nt: TGTGCCAGCAGCTTAGTGACAAATAGCAATCAGCCCCAGCATTTT
CDR3aa: CASSLVTNSNQPQHF

v_gene: TRBV6-5
abundance: NA
d_gene: TRBD1
len: 13
j_gene: TRBJ2-1
CDR3nt: TGTGCCAGCAGTTTACAGGGGTTCAATGAGCAGTTCTTC
CDR3aa: CASSLQGFNEQFF

v_gene: TRBV12-5
abundance: NA
d_gene: NA
len: 15
j_gene: TRBJ2-5
CDR3nt: TGTGCTAGTGGTTCACGAGGGACCTCTCAAGAGACCCAGTACTTC
CDR3aa: CASGSRGTSQETQYF

v_gene: TRBV28
abundance: NA
d_gene: NA
len: 19
j_gene: TRBJ2-5
CDR3nt: TGTGCCAGCAGTGGGAAGAGTGGGGATACTATGGCGAGGTGGGAGACCCAGTACTTC
CDR3aa: CASSGKSGDTMARWETQYF

v_gene: TRBV19
abundance: NA
d_gene: NA
len: 17
j_gene: TRBJ2-3
CDR3nt: TGTGCCAGTAGTATAGCCTACGGCAGGGTAATAGCAGATACGCAGTATTTT
CDR3aa: CASSIAYGRVIADTQYF

v_gene: TRBV6-1
abundance: NA
d_gene: NA
len: 15
j_gene: TRBJ2-7
CDR3nt: TGTGCCAGCATCTTACTAGCTACGCCTTCCTACGAGCAGTACTTC
CDR3aa: CASILLATPSYEQYF

v_gene: TRBV14
abundance: few
d_gene: TRBD2
len: 17
j_gene: TRBJ2-1
CDR3nt: TGTGCCAGCAGCCAAGATTGGCTAGCGGGAGACTACAATGAGCAGTTCTTC
CDR3aa: CASSQDWLAGDYNEQFF

v_gene: TRBV5-1
abundance: once
d_gene: TRBD2
len: 18
j_gene: TRBJ2-3
CDR3nt: TGCGCCAGCAGCTTGGAAGGGTTAGCGGGAACTAGCACAGATACGCAGTATTTT
CDR3aa: CASSLEGLAGTSTDTQYF

v_gene: TRBV5-5
abundance: NA
d_gene: NA
len: 14
j_gene: TRBJ2-7
CDR3nt: TGTGCCAGCAGCTTGGTAGTGGAGTCCTACGAGCAGTACTTC
CDR3aa: CASSLVVESYEQYF

v_gene: TRBV28
abundance: NA
d_gene: NA
len: 11
j_gene: TRBJ2-7
CDR3nt: TGTGCCAGCAGGGGGTACTACGAGCAGTACTTC
CDR3aa: CASRGYYEQYF

v_gene: TRBV7-9
abundance: NA
d_gene: NA
len: 12
j_gene: TRBJ1-1
CDR3nt: TGTGCCATATTTACGGGCCGGGCTGAAGCTTTCTTT
CDR3aa: CAIFTGRAEAFF

v_gene: TRBV6-1
abundance: NA
d_gene: NA
len: 11
j_gene: TRBJ2-1
CDR3nt: TGTGCCAGCAGGGCCTACAATGAGCAGTTCTTC
CDR3aa: CASRAYNEQFF

v_gene: TRBV7-6
abundance: NA
d_gene: NA
len: 14
j_gene: TRBJ2-7
CDR3nt: TGTGCCAGCAGCTTAGAGGGCAGGGGATACGAGCAGTACTTC
CDR3aa: CASSLEGRGYEQYF

v_gene: TRBV4-1
abundance: NA
d_gene: TRBD2
len: 15
j_gene: TRBJ2-1
CDR3nt: TGCGCCAGCAGCCAGTATAGCGGGAGTAAGGGTGAGCAGTTCTTC
CDR3aa: CASSQYSGSKGEQFF

v_gene: TRBV27
abundance: NA
d_gene: NA
len: 15
j_gene: TRBJ1-6
CDR3nt: TGTGCCAGCAGTTTAGGAGGGGCCCTAGGGACACCCCTCCACTTT
CDR3aa: CASSLGGALGTPLHF

v_gene: TRBV7-9
abundance: NA
d_gene: NA
len: 13
j_gene: TRBJ1-4
CDR3nt: TGTGCCAGCAGCGCATCAATAGACGAAAAACTGTTTTTT
CDR3aa: CASSASIDEKLFF

v_gene: TRBV30
abundance: NA
d_gene: NA
len: 13
j_gene: TRBJ2-2
CDR3nt: TGTGCCTGGAGTGTTCGAGAGCCCGGGGAGCTGTTTTTT
CDR3aa: CAWSVREPGELFF

v_gene: TRBV2
abundance: once
d_gene: NA
len: 13
j_gene: TRBJ2-7
CDR3nt: TGTGCCAGCAGCGGTGGACACCCCTACGAGCAGTACTTC
CDR3aa: CASSGGHPYEQYF

v_gene: TRBV9
abundance: NA
d_gene: NA
len: 14
j_gene: TRBJ2-7
CDR3nt: TGTGCCAGCAGCGTAGACGACGTCTCGGGCGAGCAGTACTTC
CDR3aa: CASSVDDVSGEQYF

v_gene: TRBV27
abundance: NA
d_gene: NA
len: 14
j_gene: TRBJ2-3
CDR3nt: TGTGCCAGCAGTTGGGACGGGAGAACAGATACGCAGTATTTT
CDR3aa: CASSWDGRTDTQYF

v_gene: TRBV7-9
abundance: once
d_gene: NA
len: 13
j_gene: TRBJ2-1
CDR3nt: TGTGCCAGCAGCTGGGGCCTGTACAATGAGCAGTTCTTC
CDR3aa: CASSWGLYNEQFF

v_gene: TRBV15
abundance: NA
d_gene: NA
len: 16
j_gene: TRBJ2-1
CDR3nt: TGTGCCACCAGCAGAGTTGGGGGGCTCCTCTACAATGAGCAGTTCTTC
CDR3aa: CATSRVGGLLYNEQFF

v_gene: TRBV27
abundance: NA
d_gene: NA
len: 13
j_gene: TRBJ1-1
CDR3nt: TGTGCCAGCAGTTTGGCAGGGAACACTGAAGCTTTCTTT
CDR3aa: CASSLAGNTEAFF

v_gene: TRBV4-1
abundance: NA
d_gene: NA
len: 13
j_gene: TRBJ2-5
CDR3nt: TGCGCCAGCAGCCAAGGGGCAGGAGAGACCCAGTACTTC
CDR3aa: CASSQGAGETQYF

v_gene: TRBV2
abundance: NA
d_gene: TRBD1
len: 14
j_gene: TRBJ2-5
CDR3nt: TGTGCCAGCAGTCCACAGGGGAGCCCCGAGGACCAGTACTTC
CDR3aa: CASSPQGSPEDQYF

v_gene: TRBV27
abundance: NA
d_gene: NA
len: 14
j_gene: TRBJ2-1
CDR3nt: TGTGCCAGCAGTTTATCGGTGGCTAGCAAGGAGCAGTTCTTC
CDR3aa: CASSLSVASKEQFF

v_gene: TRBV4-1
abundance: few
d_gene: NA
len: 13
j_gene: TRBJ1-2
CDR3nt: TGCGCCAGCAGCCTGGACTTGTACTATGGCTACACCTTC
CDR3aa: CASSLDLYYGYTF

v_gene: TRBV4-3
abundance: NA
d_gene: TRBD1
len: 14
j_gene: TRBJ2-1
CDR3nt: TGCGCCAGCAGCCCGATGACAGGGGGGAGTGAGCAGTTCTTC
CDR3aa: CASSPMTGGSEQFF

v_gene: TRBV28
abundance: NA
d_gene: TRBD1
len: 13
j_gene: TRBJ1-2
CDR3nt: TGTGCCAGCACCCTACAGGGGGCTGGGGGCTACACCTTC
CDR3aa: CASTLQGAGGYTF

v_gene: TRBV4-2
abundance: NA
d_gene: NA
len: 14
j_gene: TRBJ2-2
CDR3nt: TGTGCCAGCAGCCAAGTTAACGGGGCCGGGGAGCTGTTTTTT
CDR3aa: CASSQVNGAGELFF

v_gene: TRBV7-6
abundance: NA
d_gene: NA
len: 13
j_gene: TRBJ2-3
CDR3nt: TGTGCCAGCAGCTTAGTTCGGCCAGATACGCAGTATTTT
CDR3aa: CASSLVRPDTQYF

v_gene: TRBV25-1
abundance: NA
d_gene: TRBD1
len: 17
j_gene: TRBJ2-2
CDR3nt: TGTGCCAGCAGTGAATCCCTTGACAGGGGGCGTCGGTTTGAGCTGTTTTTT
CDR3aa: CASSESLDRGRRFELFF

v_gene: TRBV9
abundance: NA
d_gene: TRBD2
len: 19
j_gene: TRBJ2-6
CDR3nt: TGTGCCAGCAGCCCTGGGAGAGCGGGAATGGCATCTGGGGCCAACGTCCTGACTTTC
CDR3aa: CASSPGRAGMASGANVLTF

v_gene: TRBV20-1
abundance: NA
d_gene: NA
len: 11
j_gene: TRBJ2-1
CDR3nt: TGCAGTGCTAGAGAGGTGACTGAGCAGTTCTTC
CDR3aa: CSAREVTEQFF

v_gene: TRBV5-1
abundance: once
d_gene: NA
len: 15
j_gene: TRBJ2-1
CDR3nt: TGCGCCAGCAGCCCCGTGCCCTGGGCCTACAATGAGCAGTTCTTC
CDR3aa: CASSPVPWAYNEQFF

v_gene: TRBV5-1
abundance: NA
d_gene: NA
len: 15
j_gene: TRBJ2-7
CDR3nt: TGCGCCAGCAGCTTTACACAGGGAGGGTCCTACGAGCAGTACTTC
CDR3aa: CASSFTQGGSYEQYF

v_gene: TRBV4-2
abundance: NA
d_gene: TRBD2
len: 15
j_gene: TRBJ2-7
CDR3nt: TGTGCCAGCAGCCAAGAGTCTAGCGGTTCCTACGAGCAGTACTTC
CDR3aa: CASSQESSGSYEQYF

v_gene: TRBV27
abundance: NA
d_gene: TRBD2
len: 15
j_gene: TRBJ2-3
CDR3nt: TGTGCCAGCAGTTATCAGGTAGCGGGGGATTATACGCAGTATTTT
CDR3aa: CASSYQVAGDYTQYF

v_gene: TRBV7-9
abundance: once
d_gene: NA
len: 13
j_gene: TRBJ1-2
CDR3nt: TGTGCCAGCAGCTGGCCGGTGGGCAATGGCTACACCTTC
CDR3aa: CASSWPVGNGYTF

v_gene: TRBV15
abundance: NA
d_gene: NA
len: 15
j_gene: TRBJ2-1
CDR3nt: TGTGCCACCAGCCTTAGCGAGGGGCCCTACAATGAGCAGTTCTTC
CDR3aa: CATSLSEGPYNEQFF

v_gene: TRBV28
abundance: NA
d_gene: TRBD1
len: 15
j_gene: TRBJ1-5
CDR3nt: TGTGCCAGCAGTTTAAGGCAGGGGGCCAGTCAGCCCCAGCATTTT
CDR3aa: CASSLRQGASQPQHF

v_gene: TRBV7-9
abundance: NA
d_gene: NA
len: 10
j_gene: TRBJ2-5
CDR3nt: TGTGCCAGCAGCCTCGGGACCCAGTACTTC
CDR3aa: CASSLGTQYF

v_gene: TRBV5-4
abundance: NA
d_gene: NA
len: 16
j_gene: TRBJ1-1
CDR3nt: TGTGCCAGCAGCCCGGGGGTACATGAGGTGTACACTGAAGCTTTCTTT
CDR3aa: CASSPGVHEVYTEAFF

v_gene: TRBV19
abundance: NA
d_gene: TRBD1
len: 13
j_gene: TRBJ2-1
CDR3nt: TGTGCCAGTAGGGACAGGGGGGGCAATGAGCAGTTCTTC
CDR3aa: CASRDRGGNEQFF